Here is one TCR beta chain with its context. This specimen comes from a study of patients and donors after allogeneic stem cell transplantation. TCRdb recomputed calls from the RT-PCR reads with MiXCR, one row per CDR3 protein. The table includes 15,000 to 20,000 distinct CDR3 sequences, 4.9% detected once. Germline V gene lookup returns CDR1 LGHNA and CDR2 YNFKEQ. The CDR3 has 16 residues. Trimming removed 0 bases from V and 3 bases from J, with 15 bases in between. The clonotype was recovered from a human donor who was either an allogeneic HSCT recipient or a stem cell or donor lymphocyte infusion donor (not recorded which). It is not recorded whose cells these are; they may come from a transplant donor. The chain links TRBV4-2 to TRBJ2-7, with D maybe TRBD2 (6 bases). Sequenced sample: blood, either unsorted or a sorted T cell fraction (not recorded which). This chain's CDR3 is CASSQDDAGPHYEQYF. In nucleotides, the CDR3 is TGTGCCAGCAGCCAAGATGATGCGGGGCCACACTACGAGCAGTACTTC.